This entry lists 29 T cell receptor beta chains sequenced from one sample in a study of T cells after yellow fever vaccination. TCRdb passed the 5' RACE reads through MiXCR, listing each CDR3 protein once. The sample yields hundreds of thousands of distinct CDR3 sequences, roughly 4.3% seen once. This specimen consisted of PBMCs, obtained 5 days after the yellow fever booster vaccination. The receptors were sampled from a man aged 18 to 35 who received the YFV17D yellow fever vaccine.

This clonotype was counted at least ten times. The chain combines TRBV5-1 with TRBJ2-1; D gene uncertain. This CDR3 region has 14 residues. The ends were cut back, 0 bases at V and 5 bases at J, with 9 bases in the middle. Germline V gene lookup returns CDR1 SGHRS and CDR2 YFSETQ. In DNA form, the CDR3 reads TGCGCCAGCAGCTTGGGTCTCCTCAACAATGAGCAGTTCTTC. Encoded protein: CASSLGLLNNEQFF.

This chain joins TRBV29-1 and TRBJ2-7; either TRBD1 or TRBD2 may fit D (5 bases each). Germline assignment: CDR1 SQVTM and CDR2 ANQGSEA. Trimming removed 6 bases from V and 1 base from J, with 22 bases in between. The CDR3 is made up of 16 amino acids. Here the CDR3 DNA reads TGCAGCGTCGTACCGTTCACCGGGACGGTATCCTACGAGCAGTACTTC. Translation gives CSVVPFTGTVSYEQYF.

For the CDR3, the DNA is TGTGCCAGCAGTTTACTTCCCGCAGGGTTCACTGAAGCTTTCTTT. Translated, it gives CASSLLPAGFTEAFF. The V call is TRBV27, the J call TRBJ1-1, with a possible D match to TRBD1 (5 bases). The CDR3 contains 15 residues. Germline values: CDR1 MNHEY, CDR2 SMNVEV (reference sequence). V was clipped by 2 bases and J by 4 bases, with 14 bases between them.

This clonotype was found a few times. The J gene is TRBJ1-1, the V gene TRBV5-5; a weak D match, TRBD1 (5 bases). CDR1 and CDR2 (germline): SGHKS, YYEKEE (reference sequence). Trimming took off 6 bases at V and 1 base at J, with 16 bases between the two ends. The CDR3 has 15 amino acids. CDR3 residues: CASTLTTDKNTEAFF. The CDR3 nucleotides read TGTGCCAGCACCTTAACGACGGACAAGAACACTGAAGCTTTCTTT. The full variable domain, with the rest looked up from reference TRBV5-5 and TRBJ1-1, is DAGVTQSPTHLIKTRGQQVTLRCSPISGHKSVSWYQQVLGQGPQFIFQYYEKEERGRGNFPDRFSARQFPNYSSELNVNALLLGDSALYLCASTLTTDKNTEAFFGQGTRLTVV.

In its sample, this clonotype was seen a few times. The rearrangement uses TRBV20-1 and TRBJ2-2, with D perhaps matching TRBD2 (6 bases). The V end lost 0 bases, the J end lost 2 bases, and 13 bases lay between the germline ends. This CDR3 comprises 16 residues. Germline assignment: CDR1 DFQATT and CDR2 SNEGSKA (reference sequence). The chain's CDR3 is CSARDPGTANTGELFF. The CDR3, as DNA: TGCAGTGCTAGAGATCCGGGGACTGCAAACACCGGGGAGCTGTTTTTT.

The chain uses TRBV7-6 and TRBJ2-4, with 11 bases lining up with TRBD1. The CDR3 extends over 14 amino acids. Germline CDR1 is SGHVS and CDR2 is FNYEAQ. Trimming cost V 5 bases and J 6 bases; bases outside gene matches: 3. CDR3 region: CASSNGQGANIQYF. The CDR3 DNA follows: TGTGCCAGCAGCAACGGACAGGGGGCAAACATTCAGTACTTC.

This clonotype has more than one count but fewer than ten. The rearrangement uses TRBV5-1 and TRBJ1-3; D is uncertain. The CDR3 has 15 amino acids. Germline CDR1 and CDR2: SGHRS and YFSETQ. V shed 0 bases and J shed 4 bases, with 11 bases lying between them. CDR3 nucleotides: TGCGCCAGCAGCTTGGATCGGGGTGGCGGAAACACCATATATTTT. Translated: CASSLDRGGGNTIYF.

There are many counts of this clonotype. The gene calls are TRBV3-1 and TRBJ2-7; the match to TRBD2 covers 12 bases. The length of the CDR3 is 19 residues. The germline V gene has CDR1 LGHDT and CDR2 YNNKEL (reference sequence). Trimming took 3 bases from V and 0 from J; bases not matched to a gene: 12. The CDR3: CASSHRARGLAGYSYEQYF. The CDR3 DNA is TGTGCCAGCAGCCACCGGGCTCGCGGACTAGCGGGGTACTCCTACGAGCAGTACTTC.

J is TRBJ2-2 and V is TRBV24-1; D is unclear. The V and J ends lost 5 bases and 4 bases respectively, with 10 bases between them. Germline CDR1 KGHDR, CDR2 SFDVKD. The CDR3 is 14 amino acids. The CDR3 here is CATSVGAFTGELFF. The CDR3 nucleotides read TGTGCCACCAGTGTTGGAGCCTTCACCGGGGAGCTGTTTTTT.

Only a few counts were recorded for this clonotype. The chain has TRBV3-1 and TRBJ2-1; D is possibly TRBD1 (5 bases). This CDR3 is built from 16 residues. V lost 1 base and J lost 2, with 12 bases in between. Germline V gene data show CDR1 as LGHDT and CDR2 as YNNKEL (reference sequence). The DNA of the CDR3 is TGTGCCAGCAGCCAAGGGAAGGGGAAAGCCTACAATGAGCAGTTCTTC. Protein: CASSQGKGKAYNEQFF.

This clonotype has at least ten counts. This chain links TRBV6-5 with TRBJ2-2; no clear D gene. Germline CDR1 reads MNHEY; CDR2 reads SVGAGI. The CDR3 has 13 amino acids. V lost 2 bases, J lost 1 base, and 2 bases lay in between. The CDR3 DNA follows: TGTGCCAGCAGTTACAAGAACACCGGGGAGCTGTTTTTT. Its protein is CASSYKNTGELFF.

The chain employs TRBV7-6 and TRBJ1-2; D might be TRBD1 (5 bases). CDR1 and CDR2 (germline): SGHVS, FNYEAQ. The V end lost 5 bases, the J end lost 7 bases, and 17 bases lay between the germline ends. The CDR3 is made up of 14 amino acids. DNA for the CDR3: TGTGCCAGCAGCCTGGGCCAGAGGGACTCTGGCTACACCTTC. It is translated as CASSLGQRDSGYTF. Using reference TRBV7-6 and TRBJ1-2 for the parts outside the CDR3, the full variable domain is GAGVSQSPRYKVTKRGQDVALRCDPISGHVSLYWYRQALGQGPEFLTYFNYEAQQDKSGLPNDRFSAERPEGSISTLTIQRTEQRDSAMYRCASSLGQRDSGYTFGSGTRLTVV.

V is TRBV4-2 and J is TRBJ1-1, with TRBD1 identical over 7 bases. V was pared by 2 bases and J by 5 bases, with 11 bases of the junction left unmatched. Germline V gives CDR1 LGHNA, CDR2 YNFKEQ. This CDR3 has 16 amino acids. The DNA of the CDR3 is TGTGCCAGCAGCCAAAGTTCAGGGGGAACCAGAACTGAAGCTTTCTTT. As protein: CASSQSSGGTRTEAFF.

There are a few counts of this clonotype. The chain recombines TRBV7-9 with TRBJ2-3; 13 nucleotides line up with TRBD2. Germline loops: CDR1 SEHNR, CDR2 FQNEAQ (reference sequence). Trimming at V came to 5 bases and at J to 3 bases, leaving 8 bases not matched to a gene. This CDR3 comprises 17 residues. The CDR3 DNA follows: TGTGCCAGCAGCCTCGGGACTAGCGGGATTATTACAGATACGCAGTATTTT. It codes for CASSLGTSGIITDTQYF.

Many counts were recorded for this clonotype. The rearrangement uses TRBV2 and TRBJ1-5; D might be TRBD1 (5 bases). Germline values: CDR1 SNHLY, CDR2 FYNNEI. The ends were cut back, 4 bases at V and 5 bases at J, with 12 bases in the middle. The CDR3 totals 14 residues. Here the CDR3 DNA reads TGTGCCAGCAGTGCTACAGGAAATGATCAGCCCCAGCATTTT. Translated, it gives CASSATGNDQPQHF.

Many counts were recorded for this clonotype. In DNA, the CDR3 is TGTGCCAGCAGCCAAACGGGGGCGAATGAGCAGTTCTTC. It yields the protein CASSQTGANEQFF. This chain joins TRBV7-6 and TRBJ2-1, with D perhaps matching TRBD1 or TRBD2 (6 bases each). The CDR3 spans 13 residues. Trimming cost V 5 bases and J 7 bases, with 12 bases left between them. Germline loops: CDR1 SGHVS, CDR2 FNYEAQ. The variable domain in full, completed from reference TRBV7-6 and TRBJ2-1, reads GAGVSQSPRYKVTKRGQDVALRCDPISGHVSLYWYRQALGQGPEFLTYFNYEAQQDKSGLPNDRFSAERPEGSISTLTIQRTEQRDSAMYRCASSQTGANEQFFGPGTRLTVL.

The chain links TRBV5-6 to TRBJ1-2; D is ambiguous. Trimming left V 1 base short and J 9 bases short, with 13 bases between. Germline V gene sequence: CDR1 SGHDT, CDR2 YYEEEE. The CDR3 consists of 13 residues. CDR3 bases: TGTGCCAGCAGCTTGAGTCGGACCAACCGCTACACCTTC. Its protein product is CASSLSRTNRYTF.

In this sample, this clonotype turned up a few times. The genes are TRBV6-6 and TRBJ2-1; TRBD2 is a possible D gene (6 bases). The CDR3 is 16 residues long. CDR1 MNHNY and CDR2 SVGAGI come from the germline V gene (reference sequence). V shed 1 base and J shed 8 bases, with 18 bases lying between them. In nucleotides, the CDR3 is TGTGCCAGCAGTTACTGGGGGGAGGAGGGGTACGATGAGCAGTTCTTC. This translates into CASSYWGEEGYDEQFF.

The chain employs TRBV20-1 and TRBJ2-5, with a tentative D call TRBD2 (5 bases). Germline CDR1 is DFQATT and CDR2 is SNEGSKA (reference sequence). CDR3 size: 12 residues. Trimming took off 6 bases at V and 4 bases at J, with 12 bases between the two ends. This CDR3 reads CSAQGGSETQYF. The CDR3 bases are TGCAGTGCGCAAGGAGGATCAGAGACCCAGTACTTC.

In its sample, this clonotype was seen many times. This chain links TRBV4-2 with TRBJ2-7; D perhaps matches TRBD2 (5 bases). V lost 0 bases and J lost 3, with 18 bases in between. In germline, CDR1 is LGHNA, CDR2 YNFKEQ. The CDR3 loop spans 17 amino acids. The CDR3, as DNA: TGTGCCAGCAGCCAAGAAATGTCGGCGGGCGGCTTCTACGAGCAGTACGTC. Encoded protein: CASSQEMSAGGFYEQYV.

V and J are TRBV5-1 and TRBJ2-7; D may be TRBD2 (6 bases). CDR1 and CDR2 from the germline V gene are SGHRS and YFSETQ. The CDR3 extends over 15 amino acids. V dropped 4 bases and J dropped 2 bases, with 16 bases sitting between them. The CDR3 spells CASSGAVGGPYEQYF. The DNA of the CDR3 is TGCGCCAGCAGCGGGGCCGTGGGGGGTCCCTACGAGCAGTACTTC.

The rearrangement uses TRBV6-2 or TRBV6-3 and TRBJ1-3; no firm D call. The V end lost 7 bases, the J end lost 0 bases, and 10 bases lay between the germline ends. The CDR3 consists of 14 residues. CDR1 is MNHEY and CDR2 is SVGEGT in the germline V gene. In nucleotides, the CDR3 is TGTGCCAGCAAGACGGATAGCTCTGGAAACACCATATATTTT. Translated: CASKTDSSGNTIYF.

The sample holds many counts of this clonotype. The chain couples TRBV27 to TRBJ2-3; possibly TRBD2 for D (5 bases). This CDR3 is built from 13 residues. Trimming removed 3 bases from V and 5 bases from J, with 9 bases in between. The germline V gene encodes CDR1 MNHEY and CDR2 SMNVEV (reference sequence). CDR3: CASSLGGQDTQYF. CDR3 nucleotide sequence: TGTGCCAGCAGTTTGGGCGGGCAAGATACGCAGTATTTT.

Ten or more counts support this clonotype. V gene TRBV12-3 or TRBV12-4 combines with J gene TRBJ2-5; 8 nucleotides agree with TRBD2. J lost 5 bases, V lost 6 bases, and 11 bases had no gene match. This CDR3 is built from 15 residues. CDR3 protein: CASRSHGGVRETQYF. The CDR3 DNA reads as TGTGCCAGCAGATCCCACGGGGGGGTTCGGGAGACCCAGTACTTC.

This clonotype appeared a few times. The chain joins TRBV7-2 to TRBJ1-1, with D perhaps TRBD1 (5 bases). The CDR3 contains 14 residues. V lost 4 bases and J lost 11, with 20 bases in between. Germline CDR1 reads SGHTA; CDR2 reads FQGNSA. The CDR3 protein is CASSSSPGSVIAFF. CDR3 sequence (DNA): TGTGCCAGCAGCTCTTCCCCAGGGTCGGTGATCGCTTTCTTT.

V and J are TRBV7-9 and TRBJ2-6; D may match TRBD1 or TRBD2 (6 bases each). The CDR3 has 16 residues. Germline V gene lookup returns CDR1 SEHNR and CDR2 FQNEAQ (reference sequence). Trimming took 7 bases from V and 0 from J, leaving 13 bases between them. The CDR3 loop reads CASTRGGVSGANVLTF. As DNA, the CDR3 is TGTGCCAGCACCAGGGGCGGGGTCTCTGGGGCCAACGTCCTGACTTTC.

This clonotype turned up a few times. The genes are TRBV10-3 and TRBJ1-3, with a weak D call TRBD1 (5 bases). This CDR3 has 16 residues. Germline CDR1 reads ENHRY; CDR2 reads SYGVKD. Trimming cost V 3 bases and J 4 bases, with 16 bases left between them. For the CDR3, the DNA is TGTGCCATCAGTGACGGAAAAAGGGGTTCAGGAAACACCATATATTTT. Translation gives CAISDGKRGSGNTIYF.

This clonotype was seen at least ten times. The gene calls are TRBV29-1 and TRBJ1-2; TRBD1 is a possible D gene (6 bases). The CDR3 contains 11 residues. Deletions cut 7 bases from V and 6 bases from J, with 12 bases between. Germline assignment: CDR1 SQVTM and CDR2 ANQGSEA. The CDR3 here is CSGRQEDGYTF. The CDR3, as DNA: TGCAGCGGTCGACAGGAGGATGGCTACACCTTC.

This clonotype was recorded at least ten times. The chain recombines TRBV13 with TRBJ2-3; D perhaps matches TRBD2 (5 bases). This CDR3 has 16 residues. With 5 bases removed from V and 2 bases from J, the gap between germline ends came to 17 bases. The germline CDR1 and CDR2 sequences are PRHDT and FYEKMQ (reference sequence). DNA for the CDR3: TGTGCCAGCAGCCCCCTCCGGGAAACCACCACAGATACGCAGTATTTT. This sequence encodes CASSPLRETTTDTQYF.